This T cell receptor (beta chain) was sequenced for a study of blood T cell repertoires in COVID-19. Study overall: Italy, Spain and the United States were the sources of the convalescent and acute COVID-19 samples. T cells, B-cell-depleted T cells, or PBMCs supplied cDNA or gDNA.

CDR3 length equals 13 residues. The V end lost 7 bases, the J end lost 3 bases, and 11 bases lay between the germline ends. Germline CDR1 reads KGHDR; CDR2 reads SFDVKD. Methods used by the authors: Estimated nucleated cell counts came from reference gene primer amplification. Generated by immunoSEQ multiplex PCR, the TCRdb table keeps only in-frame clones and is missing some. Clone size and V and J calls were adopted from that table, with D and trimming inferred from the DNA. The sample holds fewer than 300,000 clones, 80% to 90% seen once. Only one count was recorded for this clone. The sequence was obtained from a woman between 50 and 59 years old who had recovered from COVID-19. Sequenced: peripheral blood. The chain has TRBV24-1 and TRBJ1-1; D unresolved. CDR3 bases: TGTGCCACCAGCGGAGGGAGTCACACTGAAGCTTTCTTT. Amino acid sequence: CATSGGSHTEAFF.